The next 26 T cell receptor beta chains were all read from a single sample in a study of response to subunit inactivated influenza vaccine. In TCRdb, the RT-PCR reads were re-called with MiXCR into one record per CDR3 protein. The sample holds about half a million distinct CDR3 sequences, about 25% seen once. The source was CD4+ T cells sorted from PBMCs, collected around 5 days after vaccination. All receptors come from a man over 45 who received an inactivated influenza vaccine.

This rearrangement joins TRBV4-3 to TRBJ2-2; tentative D call: TRBD1 (5 bases). From germline, CDR1 is LGHNA and CDR2 YSLEER. Deletions cut 0 bases from V and 3 bases from J, with 11 bases between. The CDR3 consists of 16 residues. The DNA for the CDR3 is TGCGCCAGCAGCCAAGAACACAGGCGATACACCGGGGAGCTGTTTTTT. Translating it yields CASSQEHRRYTGELFF.

CDR3 residues: CASSNLLAGTSSYNEQFF. CDR3 DNA sequence: TGTGCCAGCAGCAACCTTCTAGCGGGGACCAGCTCCTACAATGAGCAGTTCTTC. The gene calls are TRBV21-1 and TRBJ2-1; TRBD2, the D gene given by the table, was not confirmed from the DNA. TRBV21-1 is termed a pseudogene. The CDR3 contains 18 residues.

The rearrangement links TRBV12-3 or TRBV12-4 to TRBJ2-3; the D is unclear. Trimming removed 8 bases from V and 3 bases from J, with 18 bases in between. The CDR3 runs 15 residues. The CDR3 spells CASRPKGFGTDTQYF. Here the CDR3 DNA reads TGTGCCAGCCGACCGAAAGGGTTTGGAACAGATACGCAGTATTTT.

This clonotype has more than one count but fewer than ten. The rearrangement uses TRBV24-1 and TRBJ1-5, with 9 bases that match TRBD1. This CDR3 contains 15 residues. Germline V gives CDR1 KGHDR, CDR2 SFDVKD. V shed 8 bases, J shed 7 bases, and the junction held 11 bases outside the gene matches. The CDR3 loop is CATKQRTGVEQPQHF. The CDR3 DNA sequence: TGTGCCACCAAGCAGCGGACAGGGGTCGAGCAGCCCCAGCATTTT.

The V gene is TRBV6-5, the J gene TRBJ2-7, with D possibly being TRBD2 (5 bases). Trimming stripped 1 base from V and 7 bases from J, with 14 bases between. The CDR3 is 14 amino acids. The germline gives CDR1 MNHEY, CDR2 SVGAGI. CDR3 sequence (DNA): TGTGCCAGCAGTTACTTAATAGGGCGAGGGGAGCAGTACTTC. This translates into CASSYLIGRGEQYF.

V usage is TRBV11-2 and J usage is TRBJ2-1, with TRBD1 matching 8 bases. CDR1 is SGHAT and CDR2 is FQNNGV in the germline V gene. The CDR3 totals 15 residues. Losses at the gene ends were 4 bases for V and 4 bases for J; bases not matched to a gene: 6. Written as DNA, the CDR3 is TGTGCCAGCAGCTATGCAGGGGGCACATACAATGAGCAGTTCTTC. Translating gives CASSYAGGTYNEQFF. The full variable domain, completed using reference TRBV11-2 and TRBJ2-1, is EAGVAQSPRYKIIEKRQSVAFWCNPISGHATLYWYQQILGQGPKLLIQFQNNGVVDDSQLPKDRFSAERLKGVDSTLKIQPAKLEDSAVYLCASSYAGGTYNEQFFGPGTRLTVL.

The chain combines TRBV7-2 with TRBJ2-1, with D possibly TRBD2 on 6 matching bases. Looked up from germline, CDR1 is SGHTA and CDR2 is FQGNSA. The V end lost 5 bases, the J end lost 6 bases, and 11 bases lay between the germline ends. The CDR3 contains 13 residues. The CDR3 sequence: CASSPGLPNEQFF. As DNA, the CDR3 is TGTGCCAGCAGCCCGGGACTCCCCAATGAGCAGTTCTTC.

V is TRBV6-1 and J is TRBJ2-7; D is perhaps TRBD1 (7 bases). Per the germline V gene, CDR1 is MNHNS and CDR2 is SASEGT. V was cut by 7 bases and J by 1 base, with 14 bases left in between. CDR3 length: 14 residues. CDR3 loop: CASTGGFGSYEQYF. The CDR3 DNA sequence: TGTGCCAGCACAGGGGGGTTCGGGTCCTACGAGCAGTACTTC.

This clonotype has only a few counts. The chain has TRBV7-2 and TRBJ2-6; no clear D. Trimming removed 3 bases at V and 2 bases at J, with 8 bases between. The CDR3 is 15 residues long. Looked up from germline, CDR1 is SGHTA and CDR2 is FQGNSA. The DNA of the CDR3 is TGTGCCAGCAGCTTGGGTCATCCTGGGGCCAACGTCCTGACTTTC. Residues: CASSLGHPGANVLTF.

In this sample, this clonotype turned up a few times. The chain has TRBV20-1 and TRBJ2-1; the D gene could be TRBD1 or TRBD2 (6 bases each). CDR3 size: 14 residues. V was clipped by 0 bases and J by 6 bases, with 12 bases between them. CDR1 and CDR2 (germline): DFQATT, SNEGSKA (reference sequence). For the CDR3, the DNA is TGCAGTGCTAGAGATTTTGGAGGGGGCAATGAGCAGTTCTTC. This encodes CSARDFGGGNEQFF.

V is TRBV2 and J is TRBJ1-5; TRBD1 is a possible D gene (5 bases). The length of the CDR3 is 12 residues. V lost 3 bases to trimming and J lost 6 bases, with 6 bases between them. CDR1 is SNHLY, CDR2 FYNNEI, per germline. CDR3 protein: CASSEGRQPQHF. The CDR3 bases are TGTGCCAGCAGTGAGGGACGTCAGCCCCAGCATTTT.

This rearrangement joins TRBV2 to TRBJ1-1; D unresolved. This CDR3 region has 12 residues. Trimming took 4 bases from V and 6 from J, leaving 9 bases between them. The V gene's germline CDR1 is SNHLY and CDR2 FYNNEI. The CDR3 coding sequence is TGTGCCAGCAGTGTTATAATTGCTGAAGCTTTCTTT. It encodes CASSVIIAEAFF.

The rearrangement joins TRBV5-1 to TRBJ2-3; D remains ambiguous. Trimming took 8 bases from V and 0 from J, leaving 10 bases between them. This CDR3 contains 13 residues. Germline V CDR1 and CDR2: SGHRS, YFSETQ. DNA for the CDR3: TGCGCCAGTGCGCGGCCAAGCACAGATACGCAGTATTTT. Translation gives CASARPSTDTQYF.

The chain combines TRBV18 with TRBJ2-5; D ambiguous. Germline CDR1 is KGHSH and CDR2 is LQKENI. Trimming left V 6 bases short and J 0 bases short, with 17 bases between. CDR3 length: 16 residues. The DNA for the CDR3 is TGTGCCAGCTCCCGGTCGCAGCCCCGGTACCAAGAGACCCAGTACTTC. Translated: CASSRSQPRYQETQYF.

The CDR3 sequence: CASSPGLAGAYEQFF. The CDR3 bases are TGTGCCAGCTCACCAGGCCTAGCGGGAGCATATGAGCAGTTCTTC. The chain has TRBV18 and TRBJ2-1; 10 nucleotides match TRBD2. This CDR3 contains 15 residues. J was trimmed by 8 bases and V by 2 bases; bases with no gene match: 6. CDR1 is KGHSH, CDR2 LQKENI, per germline.

This clonotype was observed a handful of times. The chain couples TRBV29-1 to TRBJ1-1, with TRBD1 as a possible D gene (6 bases). The V end lost 5 bases, the J end lost 1 base, and 8 bases lay between the germline ends. This CDR3 is 12 amino acids long. From germline, CDR1 is SQVTM and CDR2 ANQGSEA. The DNA for the CDR3 is TGCAGCGTTACGGACAGGAACACTGAAGCTTTCTTT. Its protein product is CSVTDRNTEAFF.

This clonotype was observed a handful of times. The rearrangement joins TRBV12-3 or TRBV12-4 to TRBJ1-1; no definite D call. The V end lost 1 base, the J end lost 0 bases, and 6 bases lay between the germline ends. CDR3 length: 14 residues. CDR3 nucleotides: TGTGCCAGCAGTTTAGGCTTGATGAACACTGAAGCTTTCTTT. Translation gives CASSLGLMNTEAFF.

On this clonotype itself: An end of the junction differs from the germline gene, which may be a read error. V and J are TRBV7-2 and TRBJ1-1; D call uncertain. The CDR3 spans 13 residues. Germline-derived CDR1 and CDR2 are SGHTA and FQGNSA. CDR3 in amino acids: CASSQGRYTEASF. Written as DNA, the CDR3 is TGTGCCAGCAGCCAAGGAAGGTACACTGAAGCTTCCTTT.

This clonotype was counted only a few times. The genes are TRBV20-1 and TRBJ2-7; no definite D call. Looked up from germline, CDR1 is DFQATT and CDR2 is SNEGSKA (reference sequence). Trimming left V 1 base short and J 3 bases short, with 10 bases between. The CDR3 consists of 13 residues. CDR3 protein: CSARAAVFYEQYF. The CDR3, as DNA: TGCAGTGCTAGAGCAGCAGTCTTCTACGAGCAGTACTTC.

This rearrangement joins TRBV12-3 or TRBV12-4 to TRBJ1-2, with D possibly TRBD1 on 5 matching bases. The CDR3 totals 15 residues. V was clipped by 2 bases and J by 2 bases, with 12 bases between them. The CDR3 is CASSLRGKVNYGYTF. DNA for the CDR3: TGTGCCAGCAGTTTAAGGGGAAAAGTGAACTATGGCTACACCTTC.

This clonotype was detected many times. In DNA form, the CDR3 reads TGCAGTGCTCTTCCCCTCGGAACTAGCGGGGGGTTAAACACCGGGGAGCTGTTTTTT. Its translation: CSALPLGTSGGLNTGELFF. The V and J genes are TRBV20-1 and TRBJ2-2; 12 bases line up with TRBD2. Per the germline V gene, CDR1 is DFQATT and CDR2 is SNEGSKA (reference sequence). The CDR3 is made up of 19 amino acids. The V segment lost 5 bases and the J segment 2 bases; nucleotides outside the gene matches: 15.

The genes are TRBV30 and TRBJ2-6; TRBD1 aligns across 7 bases. Germline loops: CDR1 GTSNPN, CDR2 SVGIG (reference sequence). Trimming removed 1 base from V and 4 bases from J; junction bases left unmatched: 10. This CDR3 has 17 residues. The CDR3 region is CAWSEGDRAGGANVLTF. DNA of the CDR3: TGTGCCTGGAGTGAGGGTGACAGGGCTGGCGGGGCCAACGTCCTGACTTTC.

This clonotype was picked up a small number of times. The chain couples TRBV2 to TRBJ2-2, with D perhaps TRBD2 (6 bases). V lost 4 bases, J lost 2 bases, and 14 bases lay in between. Germline loops: CDR1 SNHLY, CDR2 FYNNEI. There are 16 residues in the CDR3. The CDR3 bases are TGTGCCAGCAGTGGGACCGGGACTTACAACACCGGGGAGCTGTTTTTT. Amino acid sequence: CASSGTGTYNTGELFF.

The chain combines TRBV12-3 or TRBV12-4 with TRBJ1-2, with D hard to call. The CDR3 sequence is 12 residues long. Trimming took 0 bases from V and 6 from J, leaving 5 bases between them. Here the CDR3 DNA reads TGTGCCAGCAGTTTAGCGCTCCATGGCTACACCTTC. Its protein product is CASSLALHGYTF.

The chain is built from TRBV20-1 and TRBJ2-2; tentative D call: TRBD2 (6 bases). The CDR3 is made up of 20 amino acids. Germline CDR1 DFQATT, CDR2 SNEGSKA (reference sequence). V was cut by 0 bases and J by 1 base, with 24 bases left in between. The CDR3 sequence is CSARDRVGGGVGVNTGELFF. CDR3 nucleotides: TGCAGTGCTAGAGATAGGGTGGGAGGAGGAGTTGGAGTGAACACCGGGGAGCTGTTTTTT.

The chain uses TRBV10-3 and TRBJ1-2; 7 nucleotides align to TRBD1. The V gene end was trimmed by 0 bases and the J gene end by 5 bases; junction bases not matched to a gene: 6. Germline CDR1 ENHRY, CDR2 SYGVKD. This CDR3 has 15 residues. The CDR3 DNA is TGTGCCATCAGTGAGTCGAGGTCCAGGGGGTATGGCTACACCTTC. Residues: CAISESRSRGYGYTF.